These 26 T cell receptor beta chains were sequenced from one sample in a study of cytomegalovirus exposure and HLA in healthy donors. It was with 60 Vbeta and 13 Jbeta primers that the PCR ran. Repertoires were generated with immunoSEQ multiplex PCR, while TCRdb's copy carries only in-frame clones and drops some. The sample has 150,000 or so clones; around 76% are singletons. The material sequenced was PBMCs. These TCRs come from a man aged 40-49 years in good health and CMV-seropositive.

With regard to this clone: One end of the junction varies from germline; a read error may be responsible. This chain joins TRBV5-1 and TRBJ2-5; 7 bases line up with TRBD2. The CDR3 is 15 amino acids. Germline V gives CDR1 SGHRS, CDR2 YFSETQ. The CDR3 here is CASNLGDYTQETQYF. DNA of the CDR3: TGCGCCAGCAACTTGGGGGACTATACGCAAGAGACCCAGTACTTC.

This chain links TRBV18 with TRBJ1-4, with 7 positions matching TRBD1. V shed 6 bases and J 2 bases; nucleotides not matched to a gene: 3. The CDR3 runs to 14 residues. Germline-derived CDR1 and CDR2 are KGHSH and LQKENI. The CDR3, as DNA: TGTGCCAGCTCCCTGGGACAGACTAATGAAAAACTGTTTTTT. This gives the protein CASSLGQTNEKLFF. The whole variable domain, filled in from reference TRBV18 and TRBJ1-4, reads NAGVMQNPRHLVRRRGQEARLRCSPMKGHSHVYWYRQLPEEGLKFMVYLQKENIIDESGMPKERFSAEFPKEGPSILRIQQVVRGDSAAYFCASSLGQTNEKLFFGSGTQLSVL.

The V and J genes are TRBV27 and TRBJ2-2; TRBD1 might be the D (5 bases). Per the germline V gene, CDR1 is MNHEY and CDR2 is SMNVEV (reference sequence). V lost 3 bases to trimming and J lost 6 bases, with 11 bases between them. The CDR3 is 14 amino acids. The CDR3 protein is CASSLGQVSGELFF. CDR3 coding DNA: TGTGCCAGCAGTTTGGGGCAGGTTTCCGGGGAGCTGTTTTTT.

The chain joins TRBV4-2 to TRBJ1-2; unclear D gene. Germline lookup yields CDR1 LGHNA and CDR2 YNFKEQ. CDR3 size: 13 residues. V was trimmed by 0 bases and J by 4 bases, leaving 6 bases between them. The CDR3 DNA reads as TGTGCCAGCAGCCAAGATCGGAGCTATGGCTACACCTTC. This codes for CASSQDRSYGYTF.

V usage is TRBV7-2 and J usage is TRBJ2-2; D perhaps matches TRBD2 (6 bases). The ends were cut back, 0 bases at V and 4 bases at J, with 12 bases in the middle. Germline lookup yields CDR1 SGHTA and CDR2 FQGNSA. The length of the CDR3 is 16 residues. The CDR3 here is CASSLAPAGVTGELFF. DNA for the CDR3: TGTGCCAGCAGCTTAGCGCCAGCGGGTGTCACCGGGGAGCTGTTTTTT.

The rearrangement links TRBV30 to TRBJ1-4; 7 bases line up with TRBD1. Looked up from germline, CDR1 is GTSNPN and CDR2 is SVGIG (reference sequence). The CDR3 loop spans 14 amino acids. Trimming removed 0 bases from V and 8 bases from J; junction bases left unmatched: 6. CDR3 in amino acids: CAWSVGTVYEKLFF. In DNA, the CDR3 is TGTGCCTGGAGTGTCGGGACAGTCTACGAAAAACTGTTTTTT.

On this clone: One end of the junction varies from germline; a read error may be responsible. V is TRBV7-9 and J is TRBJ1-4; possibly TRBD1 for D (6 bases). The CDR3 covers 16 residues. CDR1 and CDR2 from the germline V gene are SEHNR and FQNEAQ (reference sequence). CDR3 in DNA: TGTGCCAGCAGCTCCGGACAGTCCCTAACTAATGGAAAACTGTTTTTT. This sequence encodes CASSSGQSLTNGKLFF.

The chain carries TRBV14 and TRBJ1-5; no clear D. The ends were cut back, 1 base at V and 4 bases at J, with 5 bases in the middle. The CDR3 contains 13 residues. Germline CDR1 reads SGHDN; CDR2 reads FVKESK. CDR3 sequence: CASSQGLNQPQHF. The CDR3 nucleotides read TGTGCCAGCAGCCAAGGACTAAATCAGCCCCAGCATTTT.

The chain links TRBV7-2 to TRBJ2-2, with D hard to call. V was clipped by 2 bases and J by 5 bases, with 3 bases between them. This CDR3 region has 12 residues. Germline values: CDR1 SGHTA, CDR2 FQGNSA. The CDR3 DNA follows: TGTGCCAGCAGCTTACTGACCGGGGAGCTGTTTTTT. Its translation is CASSLLTGELFF.

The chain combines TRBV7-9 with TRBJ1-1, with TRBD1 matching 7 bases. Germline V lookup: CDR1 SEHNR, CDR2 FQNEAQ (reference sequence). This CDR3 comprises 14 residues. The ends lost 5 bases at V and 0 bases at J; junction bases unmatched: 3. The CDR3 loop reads CASSTGQLNTEAFF. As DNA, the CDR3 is TGTGCCAGCAGCACGGGACAGTTGAACACTGAAGCTTTCTTT.

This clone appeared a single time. The CDR3 bases are TGTGCCATCAGTGAACACAGAACAACTAATGAAAAACTGTTTTTT. It encodes CAISEHRTTNEKLFF. V gene TRBV10-3 combines with J gene TRBJ1-4; no firm D call. CDR1 and CDR2 (germline): ENHRY, SYGVKD. This CDR3 spans 15 amino acids. Trimming took off 3 bases at V and 0 bases at J, with 8 bases between the two ends.

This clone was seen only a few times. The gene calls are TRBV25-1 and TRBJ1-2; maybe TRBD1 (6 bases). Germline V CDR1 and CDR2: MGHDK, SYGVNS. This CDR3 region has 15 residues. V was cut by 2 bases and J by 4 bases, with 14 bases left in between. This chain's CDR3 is CASSERWGPSYGYTF. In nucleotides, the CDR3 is TGTGCCAGCAGTGAACGCTGGGGGCCCTCCTATGGCTACACCTTC.

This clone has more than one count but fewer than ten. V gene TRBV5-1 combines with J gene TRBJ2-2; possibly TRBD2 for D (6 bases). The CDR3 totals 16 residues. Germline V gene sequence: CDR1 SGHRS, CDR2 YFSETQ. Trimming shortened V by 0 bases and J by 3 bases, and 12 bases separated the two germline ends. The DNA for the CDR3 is TGCGCCAGCAGCTTGGTGGCGGGATTGGACACCGGGGAGCTGTTTTTT. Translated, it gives CASSLVAGLDTGELFF. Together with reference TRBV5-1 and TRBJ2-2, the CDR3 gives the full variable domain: KAGVTQTPRYLIKTRGQQVTLSCSPISGHRSVSWYQQTPGQGLQFLFEYFSETQRNKGNFPGRFSGRQFSNSRSEMNVSTLELGDSALYLCASSLVAGLDTGELFFGEGSRLTVL.

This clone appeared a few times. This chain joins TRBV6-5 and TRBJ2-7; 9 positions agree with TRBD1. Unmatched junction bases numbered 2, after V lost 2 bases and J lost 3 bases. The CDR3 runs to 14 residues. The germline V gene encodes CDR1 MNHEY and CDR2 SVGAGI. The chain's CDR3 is CASSYRDRDYEQYF. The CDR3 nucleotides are TGTGCCAGCAGTTACCGGGACAGGGACTACGAGCAGTACTTC.

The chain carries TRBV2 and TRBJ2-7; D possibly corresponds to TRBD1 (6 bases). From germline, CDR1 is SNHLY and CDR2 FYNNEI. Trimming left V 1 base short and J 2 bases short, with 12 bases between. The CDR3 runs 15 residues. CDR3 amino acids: CASSEGQVGPYEQYF. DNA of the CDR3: TGTGCCAGCAGTGAAGGACAGGTCGGGCCCTACGAGCAGTACTTC.

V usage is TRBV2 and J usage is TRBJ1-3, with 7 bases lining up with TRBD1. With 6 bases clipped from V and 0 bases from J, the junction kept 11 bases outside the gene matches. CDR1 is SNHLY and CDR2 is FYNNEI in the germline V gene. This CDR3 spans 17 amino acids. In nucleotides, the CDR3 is TGTGCCAGCAGCGCTAGGACAGGACCGTTCTCTGGAAACACCATATATTTT. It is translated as CASSARTGPFSGNTIYF.

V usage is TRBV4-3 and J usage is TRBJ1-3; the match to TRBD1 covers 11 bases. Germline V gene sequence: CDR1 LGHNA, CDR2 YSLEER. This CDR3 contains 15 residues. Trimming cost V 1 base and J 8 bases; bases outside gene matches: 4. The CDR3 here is CASSQVGTGGDTIYF. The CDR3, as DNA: TGCGCCAGCAGCCAAGTGGGGACAGGGGGGGACACCATATATTTT.

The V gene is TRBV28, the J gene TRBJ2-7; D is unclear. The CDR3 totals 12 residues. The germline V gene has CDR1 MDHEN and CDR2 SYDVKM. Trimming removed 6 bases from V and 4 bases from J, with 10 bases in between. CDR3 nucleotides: TGTGCCAGCAGCCACCAAGCTTACGAGCAGTACTTC. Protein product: CASSHQAYEQYF. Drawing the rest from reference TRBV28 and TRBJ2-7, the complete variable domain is DVKVTQSSRYLVKRTGEKVFLECVQDMDHENMFWYRQDPGLGLRLIYFSYDVKMKEKGDIPEGYSVSREKKERFSLILESASTNQTSMYLCASSHQAYEQYFGPGTRLTVT.

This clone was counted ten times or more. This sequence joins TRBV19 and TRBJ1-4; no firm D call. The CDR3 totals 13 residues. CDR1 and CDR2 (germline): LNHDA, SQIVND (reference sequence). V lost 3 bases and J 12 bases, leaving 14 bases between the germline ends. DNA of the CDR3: TGTGCCAGTAGTATCCCAGGCCCCGGGGAACTGTTTTTT. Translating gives CASSIPGPGELFF.

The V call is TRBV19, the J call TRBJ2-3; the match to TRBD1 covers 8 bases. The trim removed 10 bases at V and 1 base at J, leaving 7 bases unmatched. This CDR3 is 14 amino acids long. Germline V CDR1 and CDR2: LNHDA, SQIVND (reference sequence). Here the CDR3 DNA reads TGTGCCACGAAGACAGGGGTCGGCACAGATACGCAGTATTTT. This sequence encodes CATKTGVGTDTQYF. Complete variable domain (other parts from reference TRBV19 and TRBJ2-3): DGGITQSPKYLFRKEGQNVTLSCEQNLNHDAMYWYRQDPGQGLRLIYYSQIVNDFQKGDIAEGYSVSREKKESFPLTVTSAQKNPTAFYLCATKTGVGTDTQYFGPGTRLTVL.

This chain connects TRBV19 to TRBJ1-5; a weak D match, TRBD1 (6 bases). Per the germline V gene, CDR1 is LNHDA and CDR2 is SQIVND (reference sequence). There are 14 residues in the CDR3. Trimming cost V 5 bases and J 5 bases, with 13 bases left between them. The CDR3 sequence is CASSANRVYQPQHF. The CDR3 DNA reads TGTGCCAGTAGTGCCAACAGGGTATATCAGCCCCAGCATTTT.

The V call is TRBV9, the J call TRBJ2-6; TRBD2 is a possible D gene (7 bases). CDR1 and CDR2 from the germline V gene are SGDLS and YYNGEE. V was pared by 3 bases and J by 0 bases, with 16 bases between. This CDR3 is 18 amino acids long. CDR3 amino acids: CASSEPRGAFSGANVLTF. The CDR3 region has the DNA TGTGCCAGCAGCGAGCCCCGGGGGGCGTTCTCTGGGGCCAACGTCCTGACTTTC.

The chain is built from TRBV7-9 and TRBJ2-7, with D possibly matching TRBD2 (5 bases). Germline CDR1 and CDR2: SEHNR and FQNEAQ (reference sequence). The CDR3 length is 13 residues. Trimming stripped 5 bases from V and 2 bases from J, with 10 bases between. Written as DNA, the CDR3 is TGTGCCAGCAGCGAAGGGCGGGCCTACGAGCAGTACTTC. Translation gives CASSEGRAYEQYF. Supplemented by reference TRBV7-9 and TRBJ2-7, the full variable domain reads DTGVSQNPRHKITKRGQNVTFRCDPISEHNRLYWYRQTLGQGPEFLTYFQNEAQLEKSRLLSDRFSAERPKGSFSTLEIQRTEQGDSAMYLCASSEGRAYEQYFGPGTRLTVT.

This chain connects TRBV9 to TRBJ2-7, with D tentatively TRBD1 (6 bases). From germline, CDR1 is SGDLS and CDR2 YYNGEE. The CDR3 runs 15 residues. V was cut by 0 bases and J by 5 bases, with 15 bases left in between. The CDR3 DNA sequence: TGTGCCAGCAGCGTAGGTCCACAGGGAAGGGACGAGCAGTACTTC. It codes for CASSVGPQGRDEQYF.

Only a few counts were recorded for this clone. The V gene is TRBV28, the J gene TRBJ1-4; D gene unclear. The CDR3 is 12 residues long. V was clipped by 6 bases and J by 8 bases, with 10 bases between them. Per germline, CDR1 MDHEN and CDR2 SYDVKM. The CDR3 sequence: CASSSIQEKLFF. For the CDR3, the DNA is TGTGCCAGCAGCTCTATTCAAGAAAAACTGTTTTTT.

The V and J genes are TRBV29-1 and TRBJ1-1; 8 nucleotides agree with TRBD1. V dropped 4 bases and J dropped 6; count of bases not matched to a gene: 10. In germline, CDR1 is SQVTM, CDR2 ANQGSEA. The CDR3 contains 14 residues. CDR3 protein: CSVGNRGWGAEAFF. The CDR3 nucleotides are TGCAGCGTTGGGAACAGGGGGTGGGGGGCTGAAGCTTTCTTT.